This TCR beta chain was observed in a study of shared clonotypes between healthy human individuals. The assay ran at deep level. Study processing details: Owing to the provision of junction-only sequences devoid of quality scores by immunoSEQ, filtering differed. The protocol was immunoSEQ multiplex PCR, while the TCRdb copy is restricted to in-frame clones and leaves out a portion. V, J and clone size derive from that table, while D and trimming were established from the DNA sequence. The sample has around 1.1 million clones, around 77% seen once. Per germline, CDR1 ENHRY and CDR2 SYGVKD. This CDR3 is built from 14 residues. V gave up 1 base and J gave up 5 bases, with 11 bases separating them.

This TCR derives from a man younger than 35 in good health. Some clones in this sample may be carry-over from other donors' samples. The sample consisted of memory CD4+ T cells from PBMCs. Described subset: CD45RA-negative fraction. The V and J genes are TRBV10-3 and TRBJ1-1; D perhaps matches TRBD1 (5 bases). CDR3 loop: CAISELTSGTEAFF. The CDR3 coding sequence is TGTGCCATCAGTGAGTTAACCTCAGGGACTGAAGCTTTCTTT.